These T cell receptor beta chains were read from a single sample in a study of neurological immune-mediated disorders. Via MiXCR, TCRdb re-called the 5' RACE reads, giving one row per CDR3 protein. The sample lists some 87,000 distinct CDR3 sequences, approximately 13% occurring once. Material for sequencing was PBMCs. These receptors were taken from a female donor with HTLV-1-associated myelopathy (HAM/TSP). Each CDR3 is given with its conserved first and last residue. The D gene is left open where the match is weak. The listing skips clone size in some rows; elsewhere it reads once, few, many or a size class.

CASRPWRGASEQFF,TGTGCCAGCAGACCCTGGCGGGGGGCGAGTGAGCAGTTCTTC,TRBJ2-1,many,TRBV7-2,14,TRBD2
CASSLVKTPHNEQFF,TGCGCCAGCAGTTTGGTTAAAACCCCCCACAATGAGCAGTTCTTC,TRBJ2-1,many,TRBV5-1,15,.
CASSYSPGAEAFF,TGTGCCAGCAGTTACTCGCCCGGGGCTGAAGCTTTCTTT,TRBJ1-1,.,TRBV6-6,13,.
CVSSLGLSHEQYF,TGTGTCAGCAGCCTCGGCCTCTCCCACGAGCAGTACTTC,TRBJ2-7,.,TRBV11-2,13,.
CASRPDRGFYEQYF,TGTGCCAGCAGGCCGGACAGGGGATTCTACGAGCAGTACTTC,TRBJ2-7,many,TRBV11-2,14,TRBD1
CASSPSTGNTIYF,TGTGCCAGCAGTCCAAGCACTGGAAACACCATATATTTT,TRBJ1-3,many,TRBV12-3/TRBV12-4,13,.
CASSYSSSPNYGYTF,TGTGCCAGCAGTTACTCGTCCAGCCCTAACTATGGCTACACCTTC,TRBJ1-2,many,TRBV6-6,15,.
CASSWSENTEAFF,TGTGCCAGCAGCTGGAGCGAGAACACTGAAGCTTTCTTT,TRBJ1-1,many,TRBV11-2,13,.
CASSPFSTDTQYF,TGTGCCAGCAGTCCCTTTTCCACAGATACGCAGTATTTT,TRBJ2-3,.,TRBV28,13,.
CASRRDYEQYF,TGTGCCAGCAGACGGGACTACGAGCAGTACTTC,TRBJ2-7,many,TRBV6-5,11,.
CASSPRGLQPQHF,TGCGCCAGCAGCCCCAGGGGGCTGCAGCCCCAGCATTTT,TRBJ1-5,many,TRBV4-1,13,TRBD1
CASSFNTGPNNEQFF,TGTGCCAGCAGCTTTAATACAGGGCCAAACAATGAGCAGTTCTTC,TRBJ2-1,many,TRBV7-3,15,.
CASRQVTGQGQPQHF,TGTGCCAGCAGACAGGTGACAGGCCAGGGTCAGCCCCAGCATTTT,TRBJ1-5,many,TRBV28,15,.
CASSFRDLRSGANVLTF,TGTGCCAGCAGCTTCAGGGATCTGAGGTCTGGGGCCAACGTCCTGACTTTC,TRBJ2-6,many,TRBV5-5,17,.
CASSLEGLLSYNEQFF,TGTGCCAGCAGCCTGGAGGGACTTCTCTCCTACAATGAGCAGTTCTTC,TRBJ2-1,many,TRBV13,16,.
CASRLDTGGNSPLHF,TGTGCCAGCCGACTGGATACAGGGGGGAATTCACCCCTCCACTTT,TRBJ1-6,many,TRBV6-6,15,TRBD1
CASSQDGQGNYGYTF,TGCGCCAGCAGCCAAGATGGACAGGGAAACTATGGCTACACCTTC,TRBJ1-2,many,TRBV4-1,15,TRBD1
CSARDRTQGSEKLFF,TGCAGTGCTAGAGATCGCACACAGGGTTCTGAAAAACTGTTTTTT,TRBJ1-4,many,TRBV20-1,15,.
CASSIGRGSYEQYF,TGTGCCAGCTCCATAGGGAGGGGCTCCTACGAGCAGTACTTC,TRBJ2-7,many,TRBV18,14,TRBD2
CATSDSGTGPYEQYF,TGTGCCACCAGTGATTCCGGGACAGGGCCCTACGAGCAGTACTTC,TRBJ2-7,.,TRBV24-1,15,TRBD1
CSVSVSNPGRETQYF,TGCAGCGTGTCAGTCTCAAACCCTGGGAGAGAGACCCAGTACTTC,TRBJ2-5,few,TRBV29-1,15,.
CASTGSLNTEAFF,TGTGCCAGCACCGGATCCCTGAACACTGAAGCTTTCTTT,TRBJ1-1,many,TRBV2,13,.
CASSQTSRRAFF,TGTGCCAGCAGCCAGACCTCCCGGCGGGCTTTCTTT,TRBJ1-1,many,TRBV3-1,12,.